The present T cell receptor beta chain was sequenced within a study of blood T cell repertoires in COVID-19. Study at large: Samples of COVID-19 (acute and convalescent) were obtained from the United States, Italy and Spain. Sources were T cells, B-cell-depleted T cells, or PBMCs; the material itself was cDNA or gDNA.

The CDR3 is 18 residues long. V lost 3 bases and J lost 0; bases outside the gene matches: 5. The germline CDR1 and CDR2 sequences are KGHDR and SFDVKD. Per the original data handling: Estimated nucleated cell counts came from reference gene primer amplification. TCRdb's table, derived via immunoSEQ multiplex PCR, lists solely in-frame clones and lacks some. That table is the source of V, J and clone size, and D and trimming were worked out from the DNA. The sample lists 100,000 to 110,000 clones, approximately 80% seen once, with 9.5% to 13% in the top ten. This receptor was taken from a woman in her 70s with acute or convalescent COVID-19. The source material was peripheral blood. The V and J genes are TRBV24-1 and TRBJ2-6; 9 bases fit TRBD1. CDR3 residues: CATSDKTGGDSGANVLTF. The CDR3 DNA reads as TGTGCCACCAGTGATAAGACAGGGGGTGACTCTGGGGCCAACGTCCTGACTTTC.